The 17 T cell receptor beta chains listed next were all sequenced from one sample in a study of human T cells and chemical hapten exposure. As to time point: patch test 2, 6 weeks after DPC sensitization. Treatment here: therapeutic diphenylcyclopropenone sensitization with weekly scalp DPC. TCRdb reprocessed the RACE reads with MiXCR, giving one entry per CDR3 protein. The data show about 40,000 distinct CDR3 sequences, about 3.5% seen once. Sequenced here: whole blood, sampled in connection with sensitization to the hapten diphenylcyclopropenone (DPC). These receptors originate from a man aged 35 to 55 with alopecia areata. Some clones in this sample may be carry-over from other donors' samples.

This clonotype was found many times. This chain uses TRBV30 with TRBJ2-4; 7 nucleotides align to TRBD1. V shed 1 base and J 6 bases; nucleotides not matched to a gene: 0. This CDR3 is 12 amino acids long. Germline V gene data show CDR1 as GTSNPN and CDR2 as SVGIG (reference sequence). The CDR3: CAWSDRGNIQYF. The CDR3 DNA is TGTGCCTGGAGTGACAGGGGAAACATTCAGTACTTC.

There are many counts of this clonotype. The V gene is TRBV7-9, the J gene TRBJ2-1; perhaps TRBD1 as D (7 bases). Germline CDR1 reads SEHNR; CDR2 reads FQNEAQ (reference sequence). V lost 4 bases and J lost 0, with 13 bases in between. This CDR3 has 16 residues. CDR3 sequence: CASSYAGTASYNEQFF. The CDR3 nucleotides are TGTGCCAGCAGCTATGCGGGGACAGCCTCCTACAATGAGCAGTTCTTC.

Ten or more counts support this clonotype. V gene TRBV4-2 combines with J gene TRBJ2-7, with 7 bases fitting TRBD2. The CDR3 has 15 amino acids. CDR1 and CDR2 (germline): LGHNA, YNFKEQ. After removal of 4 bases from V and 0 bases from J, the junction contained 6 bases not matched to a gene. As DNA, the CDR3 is TGTGCCAGCAGCCCAGGGACTACTAGCTCCTACGAGCAGTACTTC. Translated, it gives CASSPGTTSSYEQYF.

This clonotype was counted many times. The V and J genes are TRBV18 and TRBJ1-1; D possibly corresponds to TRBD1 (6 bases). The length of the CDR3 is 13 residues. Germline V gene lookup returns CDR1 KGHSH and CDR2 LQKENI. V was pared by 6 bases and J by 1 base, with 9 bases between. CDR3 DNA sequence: TGTGCCAGCTCCCAGGGACAGAACACTGAAGCTTTCTTT. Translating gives CASSQGQNTEAFF.

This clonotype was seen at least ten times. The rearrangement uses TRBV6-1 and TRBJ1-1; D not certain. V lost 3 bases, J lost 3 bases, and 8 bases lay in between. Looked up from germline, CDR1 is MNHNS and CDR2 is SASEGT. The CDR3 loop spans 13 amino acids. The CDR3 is CASSEGVYTEAFF. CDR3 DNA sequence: TGTGCCAGCAGTGAGGGAGTTTACACTGAAGCTTTCTTT.

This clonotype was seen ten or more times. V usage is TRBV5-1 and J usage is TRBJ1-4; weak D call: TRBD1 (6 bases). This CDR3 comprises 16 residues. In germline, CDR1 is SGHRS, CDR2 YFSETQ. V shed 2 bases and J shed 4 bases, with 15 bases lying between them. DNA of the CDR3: TGCGCCAGCAGCTTAGCCGTCAGGGGCGTTAATGAAAAACTGTTTTTT. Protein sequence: CASSLAVRGVNEKLFF.

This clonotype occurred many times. CDR3 in amino acids: CASSSPGRRNEQYF. The CDR3 nucleotides read TGTGCCAGCAGCAGCCCTGGCAGAAGGAACGAGCAGTACTTC. The chain carries TRBV28 and TRBJ2-7; D gene unclear. Looked up from germline, CDR1 is MDHEN and CDR2 is SYDVKM. This CDR3 region has 14 residues. Trimming removed 6 bases at V and 5 bases at J, with 17 bases between.

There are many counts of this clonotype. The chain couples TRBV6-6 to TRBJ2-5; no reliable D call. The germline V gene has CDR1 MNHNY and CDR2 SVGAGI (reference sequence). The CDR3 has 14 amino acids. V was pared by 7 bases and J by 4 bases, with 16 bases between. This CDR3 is CASTHLGMVETQYF. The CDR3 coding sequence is TGTGCCAGCACCCACCTGGGGATGGTAGAGACCCAGTACTTC.

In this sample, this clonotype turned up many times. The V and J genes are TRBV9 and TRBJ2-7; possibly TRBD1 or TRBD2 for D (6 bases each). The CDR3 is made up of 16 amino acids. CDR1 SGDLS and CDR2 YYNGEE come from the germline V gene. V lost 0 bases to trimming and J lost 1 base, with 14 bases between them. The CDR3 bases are TGTGCCAGCAGCGTAGCCGGCGGAGGGGGGTCCTACGAGCAGTACTTC. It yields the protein CASSVAGGGGSYEQYF.

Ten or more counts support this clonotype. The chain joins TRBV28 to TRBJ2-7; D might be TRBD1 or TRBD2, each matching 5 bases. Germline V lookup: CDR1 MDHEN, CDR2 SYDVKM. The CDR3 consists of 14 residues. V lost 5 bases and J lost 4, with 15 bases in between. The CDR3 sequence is CASSEPGTVYEQYF. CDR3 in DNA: TGTGCCAGCAGTGAGCCAGGGACCGTATACGAGCAGTACTTC.

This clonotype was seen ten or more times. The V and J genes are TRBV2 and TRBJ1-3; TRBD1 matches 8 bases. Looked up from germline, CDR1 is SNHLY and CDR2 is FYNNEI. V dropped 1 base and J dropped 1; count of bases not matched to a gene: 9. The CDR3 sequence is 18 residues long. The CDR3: CASSEGPPQGASGNTIYF. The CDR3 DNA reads TGTGCCAGCAGTGAAGGCCCGCCGCAGGGGGCGTCTGGAAACACCATATATTTT.

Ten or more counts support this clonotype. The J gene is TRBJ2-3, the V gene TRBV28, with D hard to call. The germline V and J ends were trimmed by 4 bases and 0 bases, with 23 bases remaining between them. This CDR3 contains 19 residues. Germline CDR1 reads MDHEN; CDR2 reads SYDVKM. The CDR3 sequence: CASSYDPVWAHASTDTQYF. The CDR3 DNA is TGTGCCAGCAGTTACGACCCCGTTTGGGCCCACGCGAGCACAGATACGCAGTATTTT.

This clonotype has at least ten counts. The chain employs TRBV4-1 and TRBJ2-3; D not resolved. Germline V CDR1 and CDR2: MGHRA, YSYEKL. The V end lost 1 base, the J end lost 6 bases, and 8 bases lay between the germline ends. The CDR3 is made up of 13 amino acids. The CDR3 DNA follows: TGCGCCAGCAGCCAAGGGACGCGCGATACGCAGTATTTT. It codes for CASSQGTRDTQYF.

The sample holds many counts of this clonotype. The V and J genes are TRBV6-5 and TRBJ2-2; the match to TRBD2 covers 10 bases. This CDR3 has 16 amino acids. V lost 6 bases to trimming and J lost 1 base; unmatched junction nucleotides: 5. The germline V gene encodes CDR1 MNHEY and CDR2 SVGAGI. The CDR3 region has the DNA TGTGCCAGCAGCAGTCGACTAGCGGGGAACACCGGGGAGCTGTTTTTT. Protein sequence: CASSSRLAGNTGELFF.

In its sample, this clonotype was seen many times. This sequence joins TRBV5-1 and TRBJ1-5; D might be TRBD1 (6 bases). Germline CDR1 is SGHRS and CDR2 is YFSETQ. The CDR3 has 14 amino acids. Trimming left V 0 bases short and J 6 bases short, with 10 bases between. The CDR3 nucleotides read TGCGCCAGCAGCTTGGATCAGGGGAGTCAGCCCCAGCATTTT. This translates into CASSLDQGSQPQHF.

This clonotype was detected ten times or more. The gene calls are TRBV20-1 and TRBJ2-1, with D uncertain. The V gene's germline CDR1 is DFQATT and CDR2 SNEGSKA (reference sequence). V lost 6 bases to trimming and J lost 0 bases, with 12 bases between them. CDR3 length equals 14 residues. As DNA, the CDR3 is TGCAGTGCCCCCCCTCGGAGCTCCTACAATGAGCAGTTCTTC. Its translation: CSAPPRSSYNEQFF.

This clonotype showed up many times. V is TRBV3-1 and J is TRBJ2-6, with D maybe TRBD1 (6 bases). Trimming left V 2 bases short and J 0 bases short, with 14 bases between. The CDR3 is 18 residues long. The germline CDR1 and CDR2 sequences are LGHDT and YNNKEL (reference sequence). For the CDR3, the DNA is TGTGCCAGCAGCCAACATCCGGGACAAAGCTCTGGGGCCAACGTCCTGACTTTC. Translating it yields CASSQHPGQSSGANVLTF. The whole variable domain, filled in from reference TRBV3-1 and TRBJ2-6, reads DTAVSQTPKYLVTQMGNDKSIKCEQNLGHDTMYWYKQDSKKFLKIMFSYNNKELIINETVPNRFSPKSPDKAHLNLHINSLELGDSAVYFCASSQHPGQSSGANVLTFGAGSRLTVL.